This T cell receptor beta chain was sequenced for a study of molecular identifiers for immune sequencing clone quantification. With respect to this clonotype: As yet, its antigen is unknown. The limits of the CDR3 on the DNA are not certain, so only TCRdb's listed CDR3 is given.

TCRdb reprocessed the PCR reads via MiXCR and lists one record per CDR3 protein. The sample holds approximately 500,000 distinct CDR3 sequences; roughly 24% are singletons and the top ten take around 0.76%. Study results and limitations: Researchers reportedly could pick up spiked Jurkat TCR RNA from one cell mixed into over 900,000 naive cells. The sizes of highly expanded clones could be underestimated when identical TCR molecules share a barcode. More than 97% of effector molecules, versus under 1% of naive-cell molecules, belonged to clones above 20 RNA copies.

For naive CD8 T cells, sorting used the CD8+CD4-CCR7+CD45RA+ phenotype. The CDR3 totals 13 residues, both ends included. Source material: naive CD8+ T cells from blood, with Jurkat cell RNA spiked in. Described subset: FACS-sorted CD8+CD4-CCR7+CD45RA+ naive T cells. The origin of this receptor is a human donor in good health. Some libraries in this study had Jurkat cell RNA spiked in. The chain carries TRBV12-3 or TRBV12-4 and TRBJ2-7; TRBD1 reflects the table's D call only, with no check against the DNA. The CDR3 spells CASSFGPGDEQYF.